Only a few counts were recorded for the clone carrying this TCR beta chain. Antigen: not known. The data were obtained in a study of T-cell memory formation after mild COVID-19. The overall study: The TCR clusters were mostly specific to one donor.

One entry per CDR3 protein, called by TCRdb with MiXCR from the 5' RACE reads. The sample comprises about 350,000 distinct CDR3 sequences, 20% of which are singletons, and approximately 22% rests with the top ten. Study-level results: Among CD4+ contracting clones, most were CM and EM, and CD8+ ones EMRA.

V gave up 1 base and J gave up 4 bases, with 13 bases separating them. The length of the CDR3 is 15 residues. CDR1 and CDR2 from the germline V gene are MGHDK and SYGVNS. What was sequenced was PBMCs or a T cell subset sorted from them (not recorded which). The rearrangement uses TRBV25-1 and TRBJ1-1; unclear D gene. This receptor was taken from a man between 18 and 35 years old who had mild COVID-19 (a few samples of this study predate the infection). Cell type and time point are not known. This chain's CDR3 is CASSESEGMGTEAFF. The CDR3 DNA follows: TGTGCCAGCAGTGAATCTGAAGGGATGGGCACTGAAGCTTTCTTT.